This T cell receptor beta chain was obtained from a study of CD8+ T cells in alopecia areata. The CDR3 spans 11 residues. CDR1 is SGHDT, CDR2 YYEEEE, per germline. Following RNA extraction, reverse transcription yielded cDNA that acted as the sequencing template. Sequencing was performed with immunoSEQ multiplex PCR; in TCRdb, only in-frame clones are kept and a portion is missing. The sample has a few hundred thousand clones; 35% to 40% are singletons. Treatment reported: oral pan-JAK inhibitor, 5-10 mg twice daily. Concerning this clone: One end of the junction does not line up with germline, which may come from a read error.

Material: CD4+ T cells sorted from blood, obtained around week 34, from a patient treated with tofacitinib. The chain carries TRBV5-6 and TRBJ1-1; D not certain. The TCR originated in a human donor with alopecia areata. The CDR3 spells CASSSYLHQSF. The DNA for the CDR3 is TGTGCCAGCAGTTCCTATCTACACCAATCCTTT.